This TCR beta chain was sequenced during a study of blood T cell repertoires in COVID-19. In its sample, this clone was seen a few times. Per the authors' pipeline: Reference gene primer amplification yielded estimated nucleated cell counts. The assay was immunoSEQ multiplex PCR, and TCRdb's table has in-frame clones only and misses some. The D gene and trimming were derived from the DNA, and the V and J assignments and clone size from that table. The sample carries roughly 150,000 clones, about 80% recorded once. V dropped 5 bases and J dropped 5 bases, with 12 bases sitting between them. The CDR3 is 13 amino acids.

Sequencing was done on a sample of PBMCs or T cells enriched from blood (not recorded which). The TCR originated in a woman in her sixties or seventies in a cohort exposed to, infected with or recovered from COVID-19 (not recorded which). The J gene is TRBJ1-1, the V gene TRBV12-3 or TRBV12-4; the D gene is possibly TRBD1 (5 bases). DNA for the CDR3: TGTGCCAGCAGTCCACGTCGGGGGACTGAAGCTTTCTTT. This translates into CASSPRRGTEAFF.